These 31 T cell receptor beta chains came from one sample sequenced in a study of response to subunit inactivated influenza vaccine. TCRdb processed the RT-PCR reads anew with MiXCR; each CDR3 protein has one entry. This sample has approximately 480,000 distinct CDR3 sequences, with 10% to 11% found just once. Sequencing was performed on PBMCs from blood, taken more than 35 days after vaccination. These receptors originate from a middle-aged man who received an inactivated influenza vaccine.

This clonotype was seen repeatedly, ten times or more. This chain connects TRBV29-1 to TRBJ2-7; 11 nucleotides align to TRBD1. CDR3 length: 13 amino acids. Germline V gene lookup returns CDR1 SQVTM and CDR2 ANQGSEA. Trimming cost V 6 bases and J 3 bases; bases outside gene matches: 4. Here the CDR3 reads CSVGQGAGYEQYF. CDR3 in DNA: TGCAGCGTAGGACAGGGGGCTGGCTACGAGCAGTACTTC.

This clonotype has at least ten counts. The J gene is TRBJ2-3, the V gene TRBV20-1, with D maybe TRBD2 (6 bases). From germline, CDR1 is DFQATT and CDR2 SNEGSKA (reference sequence). This CDR3 contains 13 residues. V was shortened by 6 bases and J by 1 base, with 11 bases between the two germline ends. The CDR3 coding sequence is TGCAGTGCCAATACGGGGGGCACAGATACGCAGTATTTT. Translated: CSANTGGTDTQYF.

This clonotype was picked up many times. The CDR3 sequence is CSASIMSRTEAFF. The CDR3 DNA is TGCAGTGCTAGTATAATGTCCCGGACTGAAGCTTTCTTT. The V and J genes are TRBV20-1 and TRBJ1-1; no firm D call. V gave up 3 bases and J gave up 5 bases, with 13 bases separating them. Per the germline V gene, CDR1 is DFQATT and CDR2 is SNEGSKA (reference sequence). The CDR3 has 13 residues.

This clonotype was detected only a few times. The chain uses TRBV4-3 and TRBJ2-2; the match to TRBD1 covers 8 bases. CDR1 and CDR2 (germline): LGHNA, YSLEER. Trimming at V came to 0 bases and at J to 1 base, leaving 1 base not matched to a gene. The CDR3 extends over 16 amino acids. CDR3: CASSQDDRGNTGELFF. The CDR3 region has the DNA TGCGCCAGCAGCCAAGACGACAGGGGGAACACCGGGGAGCTGTTTTTT.

The CDR3 reads CASSPNHRGRGDTQYF. For the CDR3, the DNA is TGTGCCAGCAGTCCGAACCACAGGGGGCGCGGAGATACGCAGTATTTT. V and J are TRBV12-3 or TRBV12-4 and TRBJ2-3, with TRBD1 identical over 9 bases. The length of the CDR3 is 16 residues. V gave up 5 bases and J gave up 5 bases; unmatched junction bases: 11.

The sample holds many counts of this clonotype. The V gene is TRBV5-1, the J gene TRBJ2-4; the D is unclear. The germline V and J ends were trimmed by 0 bases and 0 bases, with 10 bases remaining between them. Germline V gives CDR1 SGHRS, CDR2 YFSETQ. The CDR3 has 16 amino acids. Written as DNA, the CDR3 is TGCGCCAGCAGCTTGGCCGGTCTACTAGCCAAAAACATTCAGTACTTC. Residues: CASSLAGLLAKNIQYF.

This chain joins TRBV12-3 or TRBV12-4 and TRBJ1-1; D is unclear. The germline V and J ends were trimmed by 5 bases and 0 bases, with 10 bases remaining between them. The CDR3 contains 14 residues. CDR3: CASSHPVMNTEAFF. The CDR3 region has the DNA TGTGCCAGCAGTCATCCGGTCATGAACACTGAAGCTTTCTTT.

This clonotype was counted between two and nine times. The chain couples TRBV9 to TRBJ2-3; a possible D gene is TRBD2 (6 bases). The CDR3 is 13 residues long. Germline assignment: CDR1 SGDLS and CDR2 YYNGEE. Trimming pared 0 bases from V and 8 bases from J, leaving 10 bases between. The CDR3 reads CASSVAVGGTQYF. In nucleotides, the CDR3 is TGTGCCAGCAGCGTAGCGGTGGGGGGTACGCAGTATTTT.

This clonotype was picked up a small number of times. The V gene is TRBV6-5, the J gene TRBJ2-3, with no clear D. This CDR3 has 15 amino acids. Germline lookup yields CDR1 MNHEY and CDR2 SVGAGI. V gave up 2 bases and J gave up 0 bases, with 9 bases separating them. This chain's CDR3 is CASSYKVGSTDTQYF. For the CDR3, the DNA is TGTGCCAGCAGTTACAAGGTGGGGAGCACAGATACGCAGTATTTT.

This clonotype has more than one count but fewer than ten. The V gene is TRBV7-6, the J gene TRBJ2-1; TRBD2 aligns across 8 bases. The ends lost 5 bases at V and 2 bases at J; junction bases unmatched: 17. Germline assignment: CDR1 SGHVS and CDR2 FNYEAQ. This CDR3 comprises 19 residues. In DNA, the CDR3 is TGTGCCAGCAGCCCCGAGGGCGGGAGGACGACTTGGGCCTACAATGAGCAGTTCTTC. As protein: CASSPEGGRTTWAYNEQFF.

On this clonotype itself: A read error may be the cause here, since a much bigger clone is one base away. The chain employs TRBV10-3 and TRBJ2-7, with D unclear. Looked up from germline, CDR1 is ENHRY and CDR2 is SYGVKD. Trimming left V 4 bases short and J 2 bases short, with 9 bases between. The CDR3 has 13 amino acids. CDR3 bases: TGTGCCATCAGTGTGGTGGATACCTACGAGCAGTACTTC. It translates to CAISVVDTYEQYF.

This clonotype was counted a few times. The rearrangement links TRBV12-3 or TRBV12-4 to TRBJ1-3; no definite D call. V lost 6 bases to trimming and J lost 4 bases, with 10 bases between them. CDR3 length equals 13 residues. The CDR3 protein is CASRSGAGNTIYF. Here the CDR3 DNA reads TGTGCCAGCAGATCAGGCGCCGGAAACACCATATATTTT.

The chain uses TRBV5-1 and TRBJ2-5; either TRBD1 or TRBD2 may fit D (5 bases each). Trimming left V 5 bases short and J 5 bases short, with 16 bases between. This CDR3 spans 14 amino acids. Germline assignment: CDR1 SGHRS and CDR2 YFSETQ. The CDR3 DNA reads as TGCGCCAGCAGGTCCCAGGGACGTGAGGAGACCCAGTACTTC. Protein sequence: CASRSQGREETQYF.

This clonotype was found many times. The chain is built from TRBV7-9 and TRBJ1-5, with 7 nucleotides matching TRBD1. The CDR3 is 14 amino acids. J gave up 5 bases and V 1 base, and 2 bases lay outside the gene matches. Germline V gene sequence: CDR1 SEHNR, CDR2 FQNEAQ (reference sequence). The CDR3 region has the DNA TGTGCCAGCAGCTTAGGCCAGGGGGATCAGCCCCAGCATTTT. Translated: CASSLGQGDQPQHF.

The chain employs TRBV7-2 and TRBJ2-1, with D perhaps given as TRBD1 or TRBD2 (7 bases each). This CDR3 spans 14 amino acids. Trimming took off 4 bases at V and 5 bases at J, with 12 bases between the two ends. The germline V gene has CDR1 SGHTA and CDR2 FQGNSA. CDR3 region: CASSSGGGHNEQFF. Written as DNA, the CDR3 is TGTGCCAGCAGCTCAGGGGGGGGCCACAATGAGCAGTTCTTC. The whole variable domain, filled in from reference TRBV7-2 and TRBJ2-1, reads GAGVSQSPSNKVTEKGKDVELRCDPISGHTALYWYRQSLGQGLEFLIYFQGNSAPDKSGLPSDRFSAERTGGSVSTLTIQRTQQEDSAVYLCASSSGGGHNEQFFGPGTRLTVL.

The rearrangement uses TRBV20-1 and TRBJ2-3; D ambiguous. Trimming took 0 bases from V and 5 from J, leaving 9 bases between them. The CDR3 runs 13 residues. Germline lookup yields CDR1 DFQATT and CDR2 SNEGSKA (reference sequence). DNA of the CDR3: TGCAGTGCTAGAGATCCCTATTTAGATACGCAGTATTTT. Residues: CSARDPYLDTQYF.

The chain joins TRBV29-1 to TRBJ2-5, with D tentatively TRBD1 or TRBD2 (5 bases each). In germline, CDR1 is SQVTM, CDR2 ANQGSEA. The CDR3 consists of 15 residues. Between the trimmed V and J ends, which lost 6 bases and 4 bases, there was a span of 21 bases. This chain's CDR3 is CSVGEGYIAGETQYF. The CDR3 DNA follows: TGCAGCGTGGGGGAAGGGTACATTGCGGGAGAGACCCAGTACTTC. The variable domain in full, completed from reference TRBV29-1 and TRBJ2-5, reads SAVISQKPSRDICQRGTSLTIQCQVDSQVTMMFWYRQQPGQSLTLIATANQGSEATYESGFVIDKFPISRPNLTFSTLTVSNMSPEDSSIYLCSVGEGYIAGETQYFGPGTRLLVL.

The chain joins TRBV7-2 to TRBJ2-5; 8 bases align to TRBD1. Per germline, CDR1 SGHTA and CDR2 FQGNSA. Trimming at V came to 4 bases and at J to 5 bases, leaving 6 bases not matched to a gene. The CDR3 runs 14 residues. CDR3 sequence reads: CASSSQQGVETQYF. The CDR3 region has the DNA TGTGCCAGCAGCTCACAACAGGGGGTTGAGACCCAGTACTTC.

A few counts support this clonotype. This chain connects TRBV20-1 to TRBJ1-2; possibly TRBD1 for D (5 bases). Deletions cut 1 base from V and 7 bases from J, with 13 bases between. Looked up from germline, CDR1 is DFQATT and CDR2 is SNEGSKA (reference sequence). This CDR3 is built from 13 residues. CDR3 nucleotide sequence: TGCAGTGCTAGAGTAGGCCAGGGTGGTGGCTACACCTTC. Its translation is CSARVGQGGGYTF.

V is TRBV5-4 and J is TRBJ1-2, with D maybe TRBD1 (6 bases). Germline CDR1 SGHNT, CDR2 YYREEE (reference sequence). The ends were cut back, 4 bases at V and 8 bases at J, with 18 bases in the middle. CDR3 length: 14 residues. For the CDR3, the DNA is TGTGCCAGCAGCCTACGCACAGGGCAGGGGGGCTACACCTTC. Translation gives CASSLRTGQGGYTF.

This clonotype was detected many times. The CDR3 DNA is TGTGCCAGCAGTTCGTTCCAGAAGAGCGGGAGGACCTACAATGAGCAGTTCTTC. The encoded protein is CASSSFQKSGRTYNEQFF. J is TRBJ2-1 and V is TRBV28; 9 bases align to TRBD2. This CDR3 is built from 18 residues. V was pared by 4 bases and J by 2 bases, with 12 bases of the junction left unmatched. CDR1 and CDR2 from the germline V gene are MDHEN and SYDVKM.

The chain is built from TRBV12-3 or TRBV12-4 and TRBJ2-1, with D possibly being TRBD1 or TRBD2 (6 bases each). Trimming cost V 4 bases and J 4 bases, with 14 bases left between them. CDR3 length equals 15 residues. The CDR3 sequence is CASSYIGGYYNEQFF. DNA of the CDR3: TGTGCCAGCAGTTATATCGGGGGCTATTACAATGAGCAGTTCTTC.

The table lists this clonotype with a few counts. The chain employs TRBV9 and TRBJ2-2, with 10 positions matching TRBD2. Per germline, CDR1 SGDLS and CDR2 YYNGEE. V was pared by 3 bases and J by 3 bases, with 11 bases of the junction left unmatched. The length of the CDR3 is 18 residues. CDR3 sequence reads: CASSASQTSGEYTGELFF. The CDR3 region has the DNA TGTGCCAGCAGCGCCTCCCAAACTAGCGGGGAATACACCGGGGAGCTGTTTTTT.

This clonotype was seen at least ten times. The CDR3: CSALGRGETEAFF. The CDR3 coding sequence is TGCAGCGCCCTGGGGAGGGGAGAAACTGAAGCTTTCTTT. The chain carries TRBV29-1 and TRBJ1-1; TRBD1 might be the D (5 bases). V was pared by 7 bases and J by 5 bases, with 17 bases between. Per germline, CDR1 SQVTM and CDR2 ANQGSEA. The CDR3 has 13 amino acids.

CDR3 amino acids: CSASSTANQPQHF. In DNA form, the CDR3 reads TGCAGTGCTAGCTCGACAGCAAATCAGCCCCAGCATTTT. The rearrangement links TRBV20-1 to TRBJ1-5; D perhaps matches TRBD1 (5 bases). CDR3 size: 13 residues. Trimming took off 3 bases at V and 4 bases at J, with 10 bases between the two ends. The V gene's germline CDR1 is DFQATT and CDR2 SNEGSKA (reference sequence).

The genes are TRBV28 and TRBJ2-2; D is perhaps TRBD2 (5 bases). The length of the CDR3 is 15 residues. V was clipped by 5 bases and J by 6 bases, with 16 bases between them. CDR1 is MDHEN, CDR2 SYDVKM, per germline. The chain's CDR3 is CASSPGLSWPGELFF. The CDR3 region has the DNA TGTGCCAGCAGTCCAGGACTGTCTTGGCCCGGGGAGCTGTTTTTT.

J is TRBJ2-3 and V is TRBV7-3; D remains ambiguous. The CDR3 covers 13 residues. Trimming pared 3 bases from V and 3 bases from J, leaving 7 bases between. Per germline, CDR1 SGHTA and CDR2 FQGTGA. The CDR3 here is CASSFVQTDTQYF. The CDR3 DNA is TGTGCCAGCAGCTTCGTACAGACAGATACGCAGTATTTT.

This clonotype came up a few times. The chain employs TRBV11-2 and TRBJ2-3; D is undetermined. The V end lost 1 base, the J end lost 4 bases, and 9 bases lay between the germline ends. The germline CDR1 and CDR2 sequences are SGHAT and FQNNGV. CDR3 length: 14 amino acids. The CDR3 loop is CASSLVKGPDTQYF. CDR3 coding DNA: TGTGCCAGCAGCTTAGTTAAGGGCCCAGATACGCAGTATTTT.

CDR3 amino acids: CATRGDAGSYEQYF. The CDR3 DNA sequence: TGTGCCACCAGGGGGGACGCCGGCTCCTACGAGCAGTACTTC. The J gene is TRBJ2-7, the V gene TRBV24-1; D is tentatively TRBD1 or TRBD2 (5 bases each). V was cut by 7 bases and J by 0 bases, with 12 bases left in between. The germline V gene has CDR1 KGHDR and CDR2 SFDVKD. This CDR3 is built from 14 residues.

In this sample, this clonotype turned up many times. J is TRBJ2-5 and V is TRBV10-3; D uncertain. V lost 4 bases, J lost 4 bases, and 10 bases lay in between. There are 13 residues in the CDR3. Germline V gene lookup returns CDR1 ENHRY and CDR2 SYGVKD. The CDR3: CAISAAVGETQYF. CDR3 sequence (DNA): TGTGCCATCAGTGCCGCGGTCGGAGAGACCCAGTACTTC.

This clonotype came up many times. The gene calls are TRBV6-1 and TRBJ1-6; TRBD1 aligns across 7 bases. Germline assignment: CDR1 MNHNS and CDR2 SASEGT. The CDR3 covers 14 residues. The V segment lost 6 bases and the J segment 5 bases; nucleotides outside the gene matches: 4. The CDR3 region is CASRMTGHNSPLHF. CDR3 bases: TGTGCCAGCAGGATGACAGGGCATAATTCACCCCTCCACTTT.